The clone carrying this T cell receptor beta chain was detected a few times. The antigen remains unidentified. The source of the sample is a study of a mutant IDH1 vaccine in newly diagnosed glioma. Across the whole study: Vaccination began 4-6 weeks post radiotherapy alone, or with temozolomide cycles. Before enrollment, the patients had been treated with radiotherapy alone, temozolomide alone, or both together. Most of them had received both. General study findings and limits: In roughly 93% of patients, immune responses induced by the vaccine occurred. Changes to the top peripheral T cell clonotypes appeared unrelated to pseudoprogression.

Profiling relied on immunoSEQ multiplex PCR, and the TCRdb table lists in-frame clones only, not all of them. The sample consists of approximately 31,000 clones, roughly 85% of them appearing once. This sample's time point: week 35, safety follow-up. Doses consisted of 300 ug of mutant IDH1 20-mer peptide each, paired with topical imiquimod. CDR3 length: 15 amino acids. CDR1 is SGHTA and CDR2 is FQGNSA in the germline V gene. V gave up 5 bases and J gave up 2 bases, with 10 bases separating them. This TCR derives from a woman under 30 with glioma. Material: PBMCs, obtained from a glioma patient whose treatment included an IDH1 peptide vaccine. The rearrangement joins TRBV7-2 to TRBJ2-6, with D hard to call. CDR3 in amino acids: CASSVDWTGANVLTF. In nucleotides, the CDR3 is TGTGCCAGCAGCGTCGACTGGACTGGGGCCAACGTCCTGACTTTC.